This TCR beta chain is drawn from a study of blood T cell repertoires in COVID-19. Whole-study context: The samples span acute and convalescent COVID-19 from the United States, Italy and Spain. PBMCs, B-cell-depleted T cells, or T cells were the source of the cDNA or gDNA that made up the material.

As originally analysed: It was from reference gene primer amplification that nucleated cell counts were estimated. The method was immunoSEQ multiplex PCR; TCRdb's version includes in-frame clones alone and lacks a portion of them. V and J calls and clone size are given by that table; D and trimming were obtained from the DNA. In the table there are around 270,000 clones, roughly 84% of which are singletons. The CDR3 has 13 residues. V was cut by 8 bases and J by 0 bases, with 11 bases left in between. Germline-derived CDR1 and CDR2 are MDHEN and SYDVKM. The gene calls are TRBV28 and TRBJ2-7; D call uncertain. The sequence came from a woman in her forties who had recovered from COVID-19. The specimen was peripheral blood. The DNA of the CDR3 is TGTGCCAGCGGTCCGGGTACCTCCTACGAGCAGTACTTC. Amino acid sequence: CASGPGTSYEQYF.